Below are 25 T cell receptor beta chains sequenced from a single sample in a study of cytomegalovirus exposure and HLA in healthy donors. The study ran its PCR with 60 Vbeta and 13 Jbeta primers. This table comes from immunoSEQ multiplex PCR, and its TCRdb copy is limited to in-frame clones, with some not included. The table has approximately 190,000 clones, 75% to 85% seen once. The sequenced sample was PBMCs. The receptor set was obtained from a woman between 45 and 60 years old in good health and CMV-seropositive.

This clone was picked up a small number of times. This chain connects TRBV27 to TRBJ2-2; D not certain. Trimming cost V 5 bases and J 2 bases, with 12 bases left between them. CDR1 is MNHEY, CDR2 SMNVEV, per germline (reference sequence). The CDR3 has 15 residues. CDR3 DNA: TGTGCCAGCAGTAAAACAGCTGATAACACCGGGGAGCTGTTTTTT. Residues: CASSKTADNTGELFF.

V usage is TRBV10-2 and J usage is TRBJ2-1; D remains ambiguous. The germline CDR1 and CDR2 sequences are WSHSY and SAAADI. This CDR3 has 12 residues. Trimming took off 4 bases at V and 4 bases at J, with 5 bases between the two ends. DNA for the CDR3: TGCGCCAGCAGTGTTTCGTACAATGAGCAGTTCTTC. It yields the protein CASSVSYNEQFF.

CDR3 sequence: CASSWTGEFYNEQFF. In nucleotides, the CDR3 is TGTGCCAGCAGCTGGACAGGCGAGTTTTACAATGAGCAGTTCTTC. The chain combines TRBV7-3 with TRBJ2-1, with 7 bases identical to TRBD1. J lost 4 bases, V lost 4 bases, and 7 bases had no gene match. Germline-derived CDR1 and CDR2 are SGHTA and FQGTGA. The CDR3 sequence is 15 residues long.

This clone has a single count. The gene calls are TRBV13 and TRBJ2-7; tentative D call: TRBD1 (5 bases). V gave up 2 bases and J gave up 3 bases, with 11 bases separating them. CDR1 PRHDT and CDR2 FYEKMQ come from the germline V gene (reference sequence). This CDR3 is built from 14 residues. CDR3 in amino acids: CASSLIQAGYEQYF. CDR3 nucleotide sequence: TGTGCCAGCAGCTTAATACAGGCCGGCTACGAGCAGTACTTC. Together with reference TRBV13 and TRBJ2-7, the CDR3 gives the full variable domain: AAGVIQSPRHLIKEKRETATLKCYPIPRHDTVYWYQQGPGQDPQFLISFYEKMQSDKGSIPDRFSAQQFSDYHSELNMSSLELGDSALYFCASSLIQAGYEQYFGPGTRLTVT.

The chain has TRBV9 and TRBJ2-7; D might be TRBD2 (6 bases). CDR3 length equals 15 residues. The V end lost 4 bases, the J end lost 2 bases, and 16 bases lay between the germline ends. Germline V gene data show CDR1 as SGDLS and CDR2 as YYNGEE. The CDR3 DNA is TGTGCCAGCAGCAAAGGGCTAGCGCCCACCTACGAGCAGTACTTC. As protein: CASSKGLAPTYEQYF.

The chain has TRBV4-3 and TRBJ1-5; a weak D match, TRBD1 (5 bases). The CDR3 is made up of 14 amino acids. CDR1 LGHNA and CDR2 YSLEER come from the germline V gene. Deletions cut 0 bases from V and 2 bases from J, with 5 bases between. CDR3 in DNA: TGCGCCAGCAGCCAAGAAGGGGGCAATCAGCCCCAGCATTTT. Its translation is CASSQEGGNQPQHF.

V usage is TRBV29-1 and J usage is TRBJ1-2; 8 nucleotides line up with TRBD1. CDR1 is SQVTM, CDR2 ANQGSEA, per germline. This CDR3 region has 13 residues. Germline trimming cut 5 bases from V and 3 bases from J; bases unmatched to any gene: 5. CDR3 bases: TGCAGCGTTCGGGACAGGCGACACTATGGCTACACCTTC. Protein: CSVRDRRHYGYTF.

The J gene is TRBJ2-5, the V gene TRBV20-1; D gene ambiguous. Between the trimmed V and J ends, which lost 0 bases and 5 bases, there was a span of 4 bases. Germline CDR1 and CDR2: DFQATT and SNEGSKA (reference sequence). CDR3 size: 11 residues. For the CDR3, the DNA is TGCAGTGCTAGAGATCCGGAGACCCAGTACTTC. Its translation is CSARDPETQYF.

For the CDR3, the DNA is TGTGCCAGCAGCCTTACAGTGAACACTGAAGCTTTCTTT. Translation: CASSLTVNTEAFF. V is TRBV28 and J is TRBJ1-1; D gene uncertain. CDR1 and CDR2 (germline): MDHEN, SYDVKM. V was cut by 6 bases and J by 0 bases, with 8 bases left in between. The CDR3 has 13 amino acids.

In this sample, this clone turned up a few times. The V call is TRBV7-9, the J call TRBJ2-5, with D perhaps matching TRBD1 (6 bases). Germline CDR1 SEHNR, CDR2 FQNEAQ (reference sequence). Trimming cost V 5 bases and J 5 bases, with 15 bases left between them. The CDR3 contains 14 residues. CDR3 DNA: TGTGCCAGCAGCCCTCCTGGGGGCCGCGAGACCCAGTACTTC. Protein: CASSPPGGRETQYF. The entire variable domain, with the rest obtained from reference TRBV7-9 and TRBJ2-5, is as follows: DTGVSQNPRHKITKRGQNVTFRCDPISEHNRLYWYRQTLGQGPEFLTYFQNEAQLEKSRLLSDRFSAERPKGSFSTLEIQRTEQGDSAMYLCASSPPGGRETQYFGPGTRLLVL.

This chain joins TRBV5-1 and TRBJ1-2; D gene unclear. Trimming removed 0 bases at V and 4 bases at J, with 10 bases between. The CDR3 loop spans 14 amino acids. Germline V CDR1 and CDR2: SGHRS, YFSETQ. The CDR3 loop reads CASSLGKNSYGYTF. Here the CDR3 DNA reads TGCGCCAGCAGCTTGGGCAAAAACAGCTATGGCTACACCTTC.

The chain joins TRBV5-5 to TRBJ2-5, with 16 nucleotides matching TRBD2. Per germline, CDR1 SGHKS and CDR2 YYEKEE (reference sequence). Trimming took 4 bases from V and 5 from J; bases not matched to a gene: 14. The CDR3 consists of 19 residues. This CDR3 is CASSGGLAGGPSMEETQYF. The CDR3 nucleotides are TGTGCCAGCAGCGGGGGACTAGCGGGGGGGCCTAGTATGGAGGAGACCCAGTACTTC.

CDR3 DNA sequence: TGTGCCAGCAGTTTTACAAGTCAAGAGACCCAGTACTTC. Translating gives CASSFTSQETQYF. The chain employs TRBV7-9 and TRBJ2-5; the D is unclear. Germline loops: CDR1 SEHNR, CDR2 FQNEAQ (reference sequence). V lost 6 bases and J lost 2, with 10 bases in between. This CDR3 spans 13 amino acids.

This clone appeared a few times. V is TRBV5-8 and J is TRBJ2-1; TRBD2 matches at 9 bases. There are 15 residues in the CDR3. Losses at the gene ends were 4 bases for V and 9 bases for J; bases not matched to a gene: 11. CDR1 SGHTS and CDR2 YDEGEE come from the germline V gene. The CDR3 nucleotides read TGTGCCAGCAGCCCGGAGGCGGGGGGGAAGGTTGAGCAGTTCTTC. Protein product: CASSPEAGGKVEQFF.

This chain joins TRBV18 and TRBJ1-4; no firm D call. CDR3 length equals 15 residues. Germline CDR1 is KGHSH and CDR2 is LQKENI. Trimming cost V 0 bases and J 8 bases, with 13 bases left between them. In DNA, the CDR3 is TGTGCCAGCTCACCACCGAACCGCGCGCGGGAAAAACTGTTTTTT. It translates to CASSPPNRAREKLFF.

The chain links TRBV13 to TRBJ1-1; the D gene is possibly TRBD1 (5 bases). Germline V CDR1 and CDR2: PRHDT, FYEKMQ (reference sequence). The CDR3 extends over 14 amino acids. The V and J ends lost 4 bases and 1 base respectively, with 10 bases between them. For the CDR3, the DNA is TGTGCCAGCAGCTCCCAGGGCCAGAACACTGAAGCTTTCTTT. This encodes CASSSQGQNTEAFF.

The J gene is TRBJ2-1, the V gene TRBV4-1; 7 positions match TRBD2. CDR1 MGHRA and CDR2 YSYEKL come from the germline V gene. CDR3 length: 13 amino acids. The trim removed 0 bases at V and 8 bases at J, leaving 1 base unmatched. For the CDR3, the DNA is TGCGCCAGCAGCCAAGACGGACTAGATGAGCAGTTCTTC. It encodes CASSQDGLDEQFF.

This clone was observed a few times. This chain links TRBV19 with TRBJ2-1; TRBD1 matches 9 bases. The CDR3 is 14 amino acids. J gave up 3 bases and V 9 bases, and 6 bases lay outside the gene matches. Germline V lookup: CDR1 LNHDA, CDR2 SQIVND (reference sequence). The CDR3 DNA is TGTGCCAGCAGGGACAGGGTGCTCTACAATGAGCAGTTCTTC. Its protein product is CASRDRVLYNEQFF.

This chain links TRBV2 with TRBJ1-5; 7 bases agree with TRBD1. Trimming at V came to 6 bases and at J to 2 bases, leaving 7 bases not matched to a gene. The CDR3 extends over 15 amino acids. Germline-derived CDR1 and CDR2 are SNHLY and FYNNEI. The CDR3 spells CASRAQGIGNQPQHF. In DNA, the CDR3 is TGTGCCAGCAGGGCACAGGGGATAGGCAATCAGCCCCAGCATTTT.

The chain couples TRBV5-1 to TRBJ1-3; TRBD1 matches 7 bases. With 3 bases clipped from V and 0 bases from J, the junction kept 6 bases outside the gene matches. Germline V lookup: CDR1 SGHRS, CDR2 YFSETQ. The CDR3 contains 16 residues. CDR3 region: CASSSLRGFSGNTIYF. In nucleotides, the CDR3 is TGCGCCAGCAGCTCACTCAGGGGGTTCTCTGGAAACACCATATATTTT.

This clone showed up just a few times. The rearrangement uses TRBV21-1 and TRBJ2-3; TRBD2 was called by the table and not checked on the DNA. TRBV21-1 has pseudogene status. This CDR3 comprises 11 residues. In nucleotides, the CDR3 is TGTGCCAGCAGTAACCGTAGCAAACAGTATTTT. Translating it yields CASSNRSKQYF.

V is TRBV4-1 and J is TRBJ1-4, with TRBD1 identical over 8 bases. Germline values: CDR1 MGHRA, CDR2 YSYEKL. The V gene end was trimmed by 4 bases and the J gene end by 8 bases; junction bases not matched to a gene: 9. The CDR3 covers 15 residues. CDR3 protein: CASSRARDRSEKLFF. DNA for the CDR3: TGCGCCAGCAGCCGAGCCCGGGACAGGTCGGAAAAACTGTTTTTT.

The CDR3 region has the DNA TGTGCCAGCAGCTCTGGGCCGAGCTCCTATAATTCACCCCTCCACTTT. It specifies CASSSGPSSYNSPLHF. J is TRBJ1-6 and V is TRBV27; D not certain. This CDR3 spans 16 amino acids. CDR1 is MNHEY, CDR2 SMNVEV, per germline (reference sequence). Trimming took 6 bases from V and 0 from J, leaving 12 bases between them.

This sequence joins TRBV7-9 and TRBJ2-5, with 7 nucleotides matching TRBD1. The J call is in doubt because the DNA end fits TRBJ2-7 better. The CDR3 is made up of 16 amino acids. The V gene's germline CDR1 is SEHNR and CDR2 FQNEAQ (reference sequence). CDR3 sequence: CASSSPPGQTFSEQYF. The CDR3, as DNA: TGTGCCAGCAGCTCTCCCCCGGGACAGACTTTCTCCGAGCAGTACTTC.

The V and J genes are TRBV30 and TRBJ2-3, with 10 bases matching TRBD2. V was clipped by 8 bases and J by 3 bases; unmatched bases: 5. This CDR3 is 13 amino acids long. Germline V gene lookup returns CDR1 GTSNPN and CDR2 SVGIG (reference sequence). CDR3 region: CARTSGGTDTQYF. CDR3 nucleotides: TGTGCCCGGACTAGCGGAGGGACAGATACGCAGTATTTT.